This T cell receptor beta chain was sequenced in a study of T cell responses to AZD1222 COVID-19 vaccine. Study-wide findings and caveats: Females outnumbered males among donors, who were mostly white British; clonal diversity was possibly underestimated. The study identified only a handful of AZD1222 recipients as seropositive at baseline. The study found Spike-specific TCR breadth and depth rose after two AZD1222 doses.

A remark on this clone: What it binds is unknown.

Data came from immunoSEQ multiplex PCR; TCRdb stores just in-frame clones and leaves some out. The sample records about 100,000 clones, roughly 91% being singletons. Germline V gene sequence: CDR1 MNHNS, CDR2 SASEGT. J lost 7 bases, V lost 1 base, and 7 bases had no gene match. The CDR3 length is 15 residues. Specimen: peripheral blood, collected on day 0 of AZD1222 vaccination. The origin of this receptor is an adult in good health. This chain links TRBV6-1 with TRBJ2-1, with TRBD2 identical over 7 bases. The CDR3 sequence: CASSEGAGTMNEQFF. DNA of the CDR3: TGTGCCAGCAGTGAAGGAGCGGGAACTATGAATGAGCAGTTCTTC.